Listed here are 10 T cell receptor beta chains from one sample, sequenced in a study of T-cell reconstitution after alpha-beta-depleted transplantation in children. Using unique molecular identifiers, the investigators prepared the TCRbeta library. TCRdb itself ran the PCR reads through MiXCR, one entry per CDR3 protein. The sample carries approximately 8,200 distinct CDR3 sequences, around 32% recorded once. The material sequenced was peripheral blood, taken 60 days after TCRalphabeta/CD19-depleted stem cell transplant. The receptors were gathered from a boy under three years old who had a stem cell transplant for SCID, so the T cells may come from the graft donor.

This clonotype has at least ten counts. The chain has TRBV5-1 and TRBJ1-4; 10 bases agree with TRBD1. Germline CDR1 and CDR2: SGHRS and YFSETQ. V lost 0 bases to trimming and J lost 6 bases; unmatched junction nucleotides: 8. CDR3 length equals 17 residues. The CDR3 DNA follows: TGCGCCAGCAGCTTGGCCGGGACAGGGGTTCTGGATGAAAAACTGTTTTTT. The encoded protein is CASSLAGTGVLDEKLFF.

The sample holds a few counts of this clonotype. The chain recombines TRBV23-1 with TRBJ1-1, with D maybe TRBD1 (6 bases). TRBV23-1 is flagged as an ORF with uncertain function. The ends were cut back, 0 bases at V and 3 bases at J, with 26 bases in the middle. This CDR3 is 20 amino acids long. The CDR3 nucleotides read TGCGCCAGCAGTCAATCGAACGCCTTGGGAGGGGGGAAGGTACACACTGAAGCTTTCTTT. Translating it yields CASSQSNALGGGKVHTEAFF.

The V gene is TRBV5-1, the J gene TRBJ2-2, with 7 nucleotides matching TRBD1. This CDR3 contains 17 residues. Trimming at V came to 4 bases and at J to 5 bases, leaving 14 bases not matched to a gene. Per germline, CDR1 SGHRS and CDR2 YFSETQ. In nucleotides, the CDR3 is TGCGCCAGCAGCCCACCTGTGACAGGGAAGATTACCGGGGAGCTGTTTTTT. Translated, it gives CASSPPVTGKITGELFF. The full variable domain, its missing parts supplied by reference TRBV5-1 and TRBJ2-2, is KAGVTQTPRYLIKTRGQQVTLSCSPISGHRSVSWYQQTPGQGLQFLFEYFSETQRNKGNFPGRFSGRQFSNSRSEMNVSTLELGDSALYLCASSPPVTGKITGELFFGEGSRLTVL.

This clonotype counts as medium-sized. V is TRBV5-4 and J is TRBJ2-2; D is unresolved. The CDR3 sequence is 14 residues long. Germline V CDR1 and CDR2: SGHNT, YYREEE (reference sequence). V was clipped by 4 bases and J by 0 bases, with 7 bases between them. The CDR3 protein is CASSVGPNTGELFF. CDR3 bases: TGTGCCAGCAGCGTAGGACCGAACACCGGGGAGCTGTTTTTT.

In this sample, this clonotype turned up many times. The chain joins TRBV9 to TRBJ1-2, with 7 bases aligning to TRBD1. This CDR3 is 14 amino acids long. Trimming removed 1 base from V and 4 bases from J; junction bases left unmatched: 4. The germline V gene encodes CDR1 SGDLS and CDR2 YYNGEE. CDR3 coding DNA: TGTGCCAGCAGCGTAAGGGGGCTAGGCTATGGCTACACCTTC. Translated, it gives CASSVRGLGYGYTF.

Relative to its sample, this clonotype is medium-sized. The junction and the germline gene differ at one end; a read error may be behind it. The chain uses TRBV18 and TRBJ1-1; maybe TRBD1 (6 bases). Germline V gene lookup returns CDR1 KGHSH and CDR2 LQKENI. The CDR3 has 15 residues. For the CDR3, the DNA is TGTGCCAGCTCCCCACAGGGTTATCAGAACACTGAAGCTTTCTTT. Encoded protein: CASSPQGYQNTEAFF. Full variable domain (rest looked up from reference TRBV18 and TRBJ1-1): NAGVMQNPRHLVRRRGQEARLRCSPMKGHSHVYWYRQLPEEGLKFMVYLQKENIIDESGMPKERFSAEFPKEGPSILRIQQVVRGDSAAYFCASSPQGYQNTEAFFGQGTRLTVV.

This clonotype was seen many times. The rearrangement joins TRBV6-1 to TRBJ2-2; D gene unclear. The CDR3 consists of 14 residues. The V gene lost 6 bases and the J gene lost 1 base, with 9 bases spanning the gap. Germline-derived CDR1 and CDR2 are MNHNS and SASEGT. The CDR3 protein is CASRWAGNTGELFF. DNA of the CDR3: TGTGCCAGCAGGTGGGCAGGGAACACCGGGGAGCTGTTTTTT.

This clonotype is deemed medium-sized. The chain carries TRBV2 and TRBJ2-1, with D perhaps assigned TRBD1 or TRBD2 (5 bases each). Trimming removed 4 bases from V and 2 bases from J, with 27 bases in between. The CDR3 is 20 amino acids. Germline loops: CDR1 SNHLY, CDR2 FYNNEI. In DNA, the CDR3 is TGTGCCAGCAGTGTCGGTAGGAAATTCCTACAGGAGGTAACCTACAATGAGCAGTTCTTC. Its protein is CASSVGRKFLQEVTYNEQFF.

This clonotype was counted a few times. V usage is TRBV5-1 and J usage is TRBJ2-3; D might be TRBD1 or TRBD2, each matching 5 bases. Per germline, CDR1 SGHRS and CDR2 YFSETQ. This CDR3 comprises 14 residues. The V end lost 4 bases, the J end lost 6 bases, and 15 bases lay between the germline ends. CDR3 residues: CASSPGPRADTQYF. The CDR3 coding sequence is TGCGCCAGCAGCCCGGGGCCCAGGGCGGATACGCAGTATTTT.

This rearrangement joins TRBV7-9 to TRBJ2-3; D remains unclear. V lost 0 bases, J lost 0 bases, and 4 bases lay in between. The CDR3 sequence is 14 residues long. Germline CDR1 and CDR2: SEHNR and FQNEAQ (reference sequence). CDR3 bases: TGTGCCAGCAGCTTAGCGGATAGCACAGATACGCAGTATTTT. This codes for CASSLADSTDTQYF.